The 21 T cell receptor beta chains given below trace back to one sample, sequenced in a study of shared clonotypes between healthy human individuals. The table came from immunoSEQ multiplex PCR; TCRdb's copy has only in-frame clones and leaves some out. The sample has 1.5 million to 2.5 million clones, roughly 95% seen once. Positive CCR7 selection of CD45RO-negative cells yielded the naive CD8 cells, and terminally differentiated effector memory CD45RA+ cells were excluded. The sequenced sample consisted of naive CD8+ T cells sorted from blood. Receptors originate from a man aged 18 to 35 in good health.

The chain recombines TRBV20-1 with TRBJ1-5; D is unclear. Germline V gene data show CDR1 as DFQATT and CDR2 as SNEGSKA (reference sequence). V shed 4 bases and J shed 8 bases, with 6 bases lying between them. This CDR3 has 10 amino acids. CDR3 sequence: CSANREPQHF. The CDR3 coding sequence is TGCAGTGCTAACCGGGAGCCCCAGCATTTT.

This chain links TRBV28 with TRBJ1-6; 8 bases align to TRBD1. The germline gives CDR1 MDHEN, CDR2 SYDVKM. This CDR3 comprises 14 residues. The J segment lost 6 bases and the V segment lost 4 bases, leaving 2 bases of the junction unmatched. CDR3: CASSWTGFNSPLHF. In DNA form, the CDR3 reads TGTGCCAGCAGTTGGACAGGGTTTAATTCACCCCTCCACTTT.

This sequence joins TRBV6-1 and TRBJ1-2; a possible D gene is TRBD1 (6 bases). V was trimmed by 3 bases and J by 3 bases, leaving 11 bases between them. This CDR3 region has 14 residues. Germline assignment: CDR1 MNHNS and CDR2 SASEGT. The CDR3 reads CASSDWDTYYGYTF. In nucleotides, the CDR3 is TGTGCCAGCAGTGACTGGGACACTTACTATGGCTACACCTTC.

This chain links TRBV11-2 with TRBJ2-7; no firm D call. Germline CDR1 is SGHAT and CDR2 is FQNNGV. Deletions cut 5 bases from V and 0 bases from J, with 8 bases between. The CDR3 has 13 residues. The CDR3 loop is CASSPFPSYEQYF. The CDR3 coding sequence is TGTGCCAGCAGCCCCTTTCCCTCCTACGAGCAGTACTTC.

The V call is TRBV7-6, the J call TRBJ2-7; 8 nucleotides align to TRBD1. V was clipped by 5 bases and J by 7 bases; unmatched bases: 10. Germline V lookup: CDR1 SGHVS, CDR2 FNYEAQ. The CDR3 consists of 14 residues. For the CDR3, the DNA is TGTGCCAGCAGCCCCGGGACAGGCTTTCAAGAGCAGTACTTC. The encoded protein is CASSPGTGFQEQYF.

Worth noting for this clone: At the DNA level, this CDR3 is encoded by other sequences in the same sample as well. The gene calls are TRBV5-1 and TRBJ2-2; TRBD1 matches at 10 bases. Trimming took 2 bases from V and 4 from J; bases not matched to a gene: 2. The CDR3 totals 15 residues. CDR1 is SGHRS, CDR2 YFSETQ, per germline. CDR3 residues: CASSFRQGATGELFF. CDR3 bases: TGCGCCAGCAGCTTCAGACAGGGGGCCACCGGGGAGCTGTTTTTT.

The chain couples TRBV4-2 to TRBJ1-2; TRBD1 is a possible D gene (5 bases). V shed 5 bases and J shed 7 bases, with 11 bases lying between them. This CDR3 is built from 12 residues. Germline-derived CDR1 and CDR2 are LGHNA and YNFKEQ. CDR3 bases: TGTGCCAGCAGCTCATGGGGGGTTGGCTACACCTTC. The encoded protein is CASSSWGVGYTF.

The chain combines TRBV6-1 with TRBJ2-2, with TRBD2 matching 10 bases. Germline V gives CDR1 MNHNS, CDR2 SASEGT. CDR3 length: 18 amino acids. V shed 0 bases, J shed 1 base, and the junction held 5 bases outside the gene matches. This CDR3 is CASSEAWTSGKNTGELFF. The CDR3 coding sequence is TGTGCCAGCAGTGAAGCGTGGACTAGCGGAAAGAACACCGGGGAGCTGTTTTTT.

This chain uses TRBV6-6 with TRBJ2-2; a weak D match, TRBD2 (5 bases). The CDR3 spans 12 residues. V lost 2 bases to trimming and J lost 10 bases, with 8 bases between them. The germline gives CDR1 MNHNY, CDR2 SVGAGI (reference sequence). CDR3 bases: TGTGCCAGCAGTTACAGGACTTTGGAGCTGTTTTTT. Protein sequence: CASSYRTLELFF.

The chain combines TRBV4-3 with TRBJ2-1, with D uncertain. The CDR3 runs to 15 residues. Germline loops: CDR1 LGHNA, CDR2 YSLEER. Trimming pared 6 bases from V and 2 bases from J, leaving 14 bases between. CDR3 in DNA: TGCGCCAGCAGGTTTGGGAATGCACCCTACAATGAGCAGTTCTTC. Encoded protein: CASRFGNAPYNEQFF.

This chain connects TRBV5-8 to TRBJ1-6, with a tentative D call TRBD1 (6 bases). The V and J ends lost 6 bases and 0 bases respectively, with 13 bases between them. From germline, CDR1 is SGHTS and CDR2 YDEGEE. The CDR3 contains 16 residues. DNA of the CDR3: TGTGCCAGCACCGGTTGGGACACCTCCTATAATTCACCCCTCCACTTT. It codes for CASTGWDTSYNSPLHF.

CDR3 loop: CASSYFLGDGLFF. CDR3 bases: TGTGCCAGCAGTTACTTTTTGGGGGACGGACTGTTTTTT. This sequence joins TRBV6-5 and TRBJ1-4; possibly TRBD1 for D (5 bases). In germline, CDR1 is MNHEY, CDR2 SVGAGI. This CDR3 has 13 amino acids. The V gene lost 1 base and the J gene lost 13 bases, with 13 bases spanning the gap.

This clone appeared a single time. The chain recombines TRBV28 with TRBJ2-3; tentatively, D is TRBD2 (6 bases). The V end lost 4 bases, the J end lost 3 bases, and 23 bases lay between the germline ends. Germline V gene sequence: CDR1 MDHEN, CDR2 SYDVKM. The length of the CDR3 is 18 residues. The CDR3 DNA follows: TGTGCCAGCAGTTCCTTCGGGAGTGAGAAGTATGGGACAGATACGCAGTATTTT. The encoded protein is CASSSFGSEKYGTDTQYF.

CDR3 loop: CASSLSGVGQGSGANVLTF. The CDR3 DNA is TGTGCCAGCAGCTTATCAGGTGTGGGTCAAGGGTCCGGGGCCAACGTCCTGACTTTC. The rearrangement uses TRBV7-9 and TRBJ2-6; D not certain. Germline V CDR1 and CDR2: SEHNR, FQNEAQ (reference sequence). This CDR3 comprises 19 residues. The ends were cut back, 2 bases at V and 4 bases at J, with 21 bases in the middle.

The chain joins TRBV7-8 to TRBJ1-2; D possibly corresponds to TRBD1 (5 bases). Trimming pared 1 base from V and 8 bases from J, leaving 14 bases between. Looked up from germline, CDR1 is SGHVS and CDR2 is FQNEAQ. This CDR3 is 14 amino acids long. The CDR3 DNA follows: TGTGCCAGCAGCTTAGACTCCGGGACGGCGGGCTACACCTTC. It translates to CASSLDSGTAGYTF.

This clone was seen only once. This CDR3 is also generated by other DNA sequences in the sample. The rearrangement joins TRBV10-2 to TRBJ1-1; no reliable D call. From germline, CDR1 is WSHSY and CDR2 SAAADI. Trimming left V 0 bases short and J 4 bases short, with 6 bases between. The CDR3 contains 13 residues. In nucleotides, the CDR3 is TGCGCCAGCAGTGAGTCCCGGGGCACTGAAGCTTTCTTT. It encodes CASSESRGTEAFF.

The rearrangement links TRBV30 to TRBJ1-1, with D possibly being TRBD1 (5 bases). The CDR3 runs 14 residues. Germline V gene data show CDR1 as GTSNPN and CDR2 as SVGIG (reference sequence). Trimming removed 0 bases from V and 6 bases from J, with 14 bases in between. The CDR3 DNA follows: TGTGCCTGGAGTGTATGGGGGTTTTCTTCTGAAGCTTTCTTT. This sequence encodes CAWSVWGFSSEAFF. Variable domain in full (rest from reference TRBV30 and TRBJ1-1): SQTIHQWPATLVQPVGSPLSLECTVEGTSNPNLYWYRQAAGRGLQLLFYSVGIGQISSEVPQNLSASRPQDRQFILSSKKLLLSDSGFYLCAWSVWGFSSEAFFGQGTRLTVV.

The V and J genes are TRBV4-3 and TRBJ1-6; a weak D match, TRBD1 (6 bases). Germline lookup yields CDR1 LGHNA and CDR2 YSLEER. This CDR3 is built from 19 residues. Trimming stripped 0 bases from V and 0 bases from J, with 15 bases between. DNA of the CDR3: TGCGCCAGCAGCCAAGATTGGGAGGGGGTGATCTCCTATAATTCACCCCTCCACTTT. Protein product: CASSQDWEGVISYNSPLHF.

The chain has TRBV7-9 and TRBJ2-7, with a weak D call TRBD2 (7 bases). From germline, CDR1 is SEHNR and CDR2 FQNEAQ (reference sequence). CDR3 length: 18 residues. Trimming stripped 5 bases from V and 1 base from J, with 24 bases between. CDR3 bases: TGTGCCAGCAGCCCAACCGGGGGCCTAGCGGCGTCTTCCTACGAGCAGTACTTC. Translated, it gives CASSPTGGLAASSYEQYF.

In this sample, this clone turned up once. The chain links TRBV6-5 to TRBJ1-1; D is unresolved. Trimming left V 2 bases short and J 5 bases short, with 12 bases between. The CDR3 has 14 amino acids. CDR1 is MNHEY, CDR2 SVGAGI, per germline. In DNA, the CDR3 is TGTGCCAGCAGTTACAGGGATCAAACTACTGAAGCTTTCTTT. Protein: CASSYRDQTTEAFF.

V usage is TRBV7-8 and J usage is TRBJ2-5; D gene ambiguous. The DNA end lines up better with TRBJ2-7; the J call may be wrong. In germline, CDR1 is SGHVS, CDR2 FQNEAQ. The CDR3 runs 15 residues. CDR3 in DNA: TGTGCCAGCAGCACCTCAGAGATACCCACCTACGAGCAGTACTTC. Translated: CASSTSEIPTYEQYF.